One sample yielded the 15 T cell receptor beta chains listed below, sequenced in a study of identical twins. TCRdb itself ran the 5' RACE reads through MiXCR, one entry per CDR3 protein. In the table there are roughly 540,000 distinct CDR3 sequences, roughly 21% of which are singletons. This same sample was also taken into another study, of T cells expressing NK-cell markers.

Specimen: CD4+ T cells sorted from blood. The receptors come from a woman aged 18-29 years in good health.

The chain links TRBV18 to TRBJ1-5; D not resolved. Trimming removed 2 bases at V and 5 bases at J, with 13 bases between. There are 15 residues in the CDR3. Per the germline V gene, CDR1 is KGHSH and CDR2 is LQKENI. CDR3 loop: CASSPGRSFYQPQHF. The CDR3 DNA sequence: TGTGCCAGCTCACCAGGGAGGTCTTTCTATCAGCCCCAGCATTTT.

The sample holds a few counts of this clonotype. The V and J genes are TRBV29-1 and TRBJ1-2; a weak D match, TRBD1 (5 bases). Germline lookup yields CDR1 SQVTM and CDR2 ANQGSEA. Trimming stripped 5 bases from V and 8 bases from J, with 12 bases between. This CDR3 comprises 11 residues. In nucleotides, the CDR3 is TGCAGCGTTACAGGTATCGGAGGCTACACCTTC. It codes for CSVTGIGGYTF.

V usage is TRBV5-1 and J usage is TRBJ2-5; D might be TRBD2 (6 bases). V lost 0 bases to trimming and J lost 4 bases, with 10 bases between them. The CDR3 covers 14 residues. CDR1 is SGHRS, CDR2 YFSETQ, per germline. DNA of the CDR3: TGCGCCAGCAGCTTGGTATTGGGGGGAGAGACCCAGTACTTC. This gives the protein CASSLVLGGETQYF.

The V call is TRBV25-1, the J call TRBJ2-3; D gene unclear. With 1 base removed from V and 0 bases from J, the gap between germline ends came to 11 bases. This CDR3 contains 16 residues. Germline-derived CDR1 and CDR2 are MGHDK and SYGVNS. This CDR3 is CASSESLPTSTDTQYF. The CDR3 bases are TGTGCCAGCAGTGAATCCCTACCAACTAGCACAGATACGCAGTATTTT.

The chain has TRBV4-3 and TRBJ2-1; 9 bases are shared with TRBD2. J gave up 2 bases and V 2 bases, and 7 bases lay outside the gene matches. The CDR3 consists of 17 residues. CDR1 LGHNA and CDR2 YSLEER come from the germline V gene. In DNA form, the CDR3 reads TGCGCCAGCAGCCAATCCGCGGGACTAGCAACCTACAATGAGCAGTTCTTC. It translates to CASSQSAGLATYNEQFF.

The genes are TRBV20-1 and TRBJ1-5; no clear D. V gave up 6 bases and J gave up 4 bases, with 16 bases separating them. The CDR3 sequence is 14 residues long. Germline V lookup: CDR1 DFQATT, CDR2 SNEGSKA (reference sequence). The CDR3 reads CSAPDGPPNQPQHF. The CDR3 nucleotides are TGCAGTGCCCCCGACGGTCCCCCAAATCAGCCCCAGCATTTT.

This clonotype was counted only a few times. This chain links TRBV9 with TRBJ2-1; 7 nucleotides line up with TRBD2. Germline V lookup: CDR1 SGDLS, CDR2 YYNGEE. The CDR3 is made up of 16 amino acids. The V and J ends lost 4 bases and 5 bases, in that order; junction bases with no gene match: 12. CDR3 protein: CASSPGWGGANNEQFF. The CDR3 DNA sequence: TGTGCCAGCAGCCCCGGGTGGGGGGGAGCGAACAATGAGCAGTTCTTC.

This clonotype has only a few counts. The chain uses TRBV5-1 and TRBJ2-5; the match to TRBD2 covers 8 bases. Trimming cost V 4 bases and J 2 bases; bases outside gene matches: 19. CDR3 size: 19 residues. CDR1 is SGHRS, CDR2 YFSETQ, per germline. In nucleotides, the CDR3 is TGCGCCAGCAGCCGGTCGTTGAATAGCGGGATAAACCAACAAGAGACCCAGTACTTC. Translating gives CASSRSLNSGINQQETQYF. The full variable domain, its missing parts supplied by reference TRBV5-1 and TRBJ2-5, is KAGVTQTPRYLIKTRGQQVTLSCSPISGHRSVSWYQQTPGQGLQFLFEYFSETQRNKGNFPGRFSGRQFSNSRSEMNVSTLELGDSALYLCASSRSLNSGINQQETQYFGPGTRLLVL.

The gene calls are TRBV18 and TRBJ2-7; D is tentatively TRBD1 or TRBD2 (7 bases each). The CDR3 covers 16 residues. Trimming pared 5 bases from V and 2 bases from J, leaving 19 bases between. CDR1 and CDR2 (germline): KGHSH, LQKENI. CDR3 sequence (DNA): TGTGCCAGCTCAACGACCAGACAGGGACTAACCTACGAGCAGTACTTC. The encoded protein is CASSTTRQGLTYEQYF.

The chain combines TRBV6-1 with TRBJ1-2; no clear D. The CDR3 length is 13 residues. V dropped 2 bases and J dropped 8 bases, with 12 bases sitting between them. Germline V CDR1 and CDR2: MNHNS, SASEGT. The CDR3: CASSEYSTRGYTF. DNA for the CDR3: TGTGCCAGCAGTGAATACAGTACCCGGGGCTACACCTTC.

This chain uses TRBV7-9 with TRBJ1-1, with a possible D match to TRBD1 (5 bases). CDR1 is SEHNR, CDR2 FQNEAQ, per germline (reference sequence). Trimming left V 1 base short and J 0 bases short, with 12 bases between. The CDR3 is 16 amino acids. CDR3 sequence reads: CASSLEYGAMNTEAFF. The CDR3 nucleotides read TGTGCCAGCAGCTTAGAATACGGGGCGATGAACACTGAAGCTTTCTTT.

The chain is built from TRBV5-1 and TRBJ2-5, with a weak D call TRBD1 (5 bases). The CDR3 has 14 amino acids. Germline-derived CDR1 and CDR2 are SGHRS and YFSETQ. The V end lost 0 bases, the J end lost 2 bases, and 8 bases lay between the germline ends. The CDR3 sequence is CASSLARAQETQYF. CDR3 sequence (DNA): TGCGCCAGCAGCTTGGCCAGGGCTCAAGAGACCCAGTACTTC.

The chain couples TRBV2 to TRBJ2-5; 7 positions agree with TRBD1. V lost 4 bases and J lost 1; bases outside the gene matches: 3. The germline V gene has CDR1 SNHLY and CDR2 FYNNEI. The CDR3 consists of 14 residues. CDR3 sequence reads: CASSGQGRQETQYF. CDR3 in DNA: TGTGCCAGCAGTGGACAGGGACGCCAAGAGACCCAGTACTTC.

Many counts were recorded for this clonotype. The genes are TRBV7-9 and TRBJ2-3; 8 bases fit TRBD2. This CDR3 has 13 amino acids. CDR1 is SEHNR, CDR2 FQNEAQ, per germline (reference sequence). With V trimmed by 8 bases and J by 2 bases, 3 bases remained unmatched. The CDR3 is CASGTRTTDTQYF. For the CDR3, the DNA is TGTGCCAGCGGGACTAGAACCACAGATACGCAGTATTTT. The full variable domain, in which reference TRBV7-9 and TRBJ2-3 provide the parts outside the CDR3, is DTGVSQNPRHKITKRGQNVTFRCDPISEHNRLYWYRQTLGQGPEFLTYFQNEAQLEKSRLLSDRFSAERPKGSFSTLEIQRTEQGDSAMYLCASGTRTTDTQYFGPGTRLTVL.

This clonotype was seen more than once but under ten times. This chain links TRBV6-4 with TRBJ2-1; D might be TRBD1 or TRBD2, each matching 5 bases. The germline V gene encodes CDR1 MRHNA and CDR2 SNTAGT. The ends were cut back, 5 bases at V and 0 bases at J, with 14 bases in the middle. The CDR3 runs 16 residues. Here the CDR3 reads CASSRNGGDSYNEQFF. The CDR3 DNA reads TGTGCCAGCAGTCGAAATGGGGGAGACTCCTACAATGAGCAGTTCTTC.